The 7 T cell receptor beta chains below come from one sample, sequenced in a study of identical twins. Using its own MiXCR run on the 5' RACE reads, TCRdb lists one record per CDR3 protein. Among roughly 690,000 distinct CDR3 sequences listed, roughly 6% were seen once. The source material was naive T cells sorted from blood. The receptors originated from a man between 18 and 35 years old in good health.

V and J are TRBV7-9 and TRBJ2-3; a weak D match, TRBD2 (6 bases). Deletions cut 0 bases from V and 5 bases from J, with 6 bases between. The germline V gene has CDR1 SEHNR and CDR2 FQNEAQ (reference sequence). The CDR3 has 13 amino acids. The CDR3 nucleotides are TGTGCCAGCAGCTTAGCTAGCGGAGATACGCAGTATTTT. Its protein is CASSLASGDTQYF.

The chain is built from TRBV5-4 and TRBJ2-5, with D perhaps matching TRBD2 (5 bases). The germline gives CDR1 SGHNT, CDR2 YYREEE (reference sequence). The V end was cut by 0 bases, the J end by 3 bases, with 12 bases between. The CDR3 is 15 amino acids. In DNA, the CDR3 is TGTGCCAGCAGCTTGGATCCTAGCTCTAAAGAGACCCAGTACTTC. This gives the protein CASSLDPSSKETQYF.

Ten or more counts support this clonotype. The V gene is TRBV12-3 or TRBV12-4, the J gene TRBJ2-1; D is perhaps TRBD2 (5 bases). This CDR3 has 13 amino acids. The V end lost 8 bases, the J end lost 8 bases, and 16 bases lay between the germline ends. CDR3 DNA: TGTGCCAGCCCAACGGACGGAGGCTATGAGCAGTTCTTC. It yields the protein CASPTDGGYEQFF.

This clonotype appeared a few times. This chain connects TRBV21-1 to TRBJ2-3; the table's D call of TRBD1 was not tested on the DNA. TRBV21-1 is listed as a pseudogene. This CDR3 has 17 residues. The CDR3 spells CASGPQTGRHFTDTQYF. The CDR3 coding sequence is TGTGCCAGCGGCCCCCAGACAGGGCGACATTTCACAGATACGCAGTATTTT.

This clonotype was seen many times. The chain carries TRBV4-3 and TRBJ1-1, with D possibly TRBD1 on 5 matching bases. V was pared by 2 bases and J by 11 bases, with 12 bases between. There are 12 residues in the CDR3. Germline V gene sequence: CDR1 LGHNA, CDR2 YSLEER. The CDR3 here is CASSQKGRRAFF. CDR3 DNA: TGCGCCAGCAGCCAAAAGGGGAGACGGGCTTTCTTT.

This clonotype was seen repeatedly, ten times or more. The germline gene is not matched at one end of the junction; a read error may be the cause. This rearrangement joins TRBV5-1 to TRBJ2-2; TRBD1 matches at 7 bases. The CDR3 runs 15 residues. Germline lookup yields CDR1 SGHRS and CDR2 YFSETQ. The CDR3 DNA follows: TGTGCCAGCAGCTTGGGGACAGCGAACACCGGGGAGCTGTTTTTT. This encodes CASSLGTANTGELFF.

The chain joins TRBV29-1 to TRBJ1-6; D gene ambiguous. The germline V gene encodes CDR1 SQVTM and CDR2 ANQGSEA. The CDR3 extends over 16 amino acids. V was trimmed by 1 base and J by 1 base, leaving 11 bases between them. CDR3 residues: CSVEVLRESYNSPLHF. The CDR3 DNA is TGCAGCGTTGAAGTATTGAGGGAATCCTATAATTCACCCCTCCACTTT.